This TCR beta chain was sequenced for a study of beta chain features in type 1 diabetes. About the study: Cell yields, age and gender were similar between patients and healthy donors. General observations from the study: Moderate but significant shortening of TCRB CDR3s was recorded in all four CD4+ subsets from Type 1 diabetes patients.

cDNA synthesis used the whole RNA isolate, giving expressed TCRB sequences. Clones were read by immunoSEQ multiplex PCR, and TCRdb kept only the in-frame ones, dropping some. The sample holds around 350,000 clones, 10% to 15% seen once. Of note for this clone: No antigen is known for it.

CDR1 SEHNR and CDR2 FQNEAQ come from the germline V gene (reference sequence). Trimming shortened V by 2 bases and J by 7 bases, and 14 bases separated the two germline ends. The CDR3 loop spans 15 amino acids. The clonotype was recovered from a man aged 18-30 years in good health. Sequencing was performed on naive CD4+ T cells from blood. J is TRBJ1-4 and V is TRBV7-9; a possible D gene is TRBD1 (6 bases). The chain's CDR3 is CASSLLAGVSEKLFF. The CDR3 coding sequence is TGTGCCAGCAGCTTACTAGCAGGGGTCAGTGAAAAACTGTTTTTT.